This is a list of T cell receptor beta chains from one sample in a study of cytomegalovirus exposure and HLA in healthy donors. TCRdb's table, derived via immunoSEQ multiplex PCR, lists solely in-frame clones and lacks some. The data hold some 74,000 clones, with 80% observed a single time. Sequencing used PBMCs. These TCRs come from a male donor in good health and CMV-seronegative. CDR3s include the opening cysteine and the closing phenylalanine or tryptophan. The D gene is left open where the match is weak. Clone sizes are given selectively: once, few, many, or a class where the clone is expanded.

CASSLPGQGNTEAFF | TGTGCCAGCAGCCTCCCGGGACAGGGGAACACTGAAGCTTTCTTT | TRBJ1-1 | . | TRBD1 | TRBV6-5
CAARTGGKDGSPLHF | TGTGCCGCCCGGACAGGGGGCAAGGATGGATCACCCCTCCACTTT | TRBJ1-6 | . | TRBD1 | TRBV28
CASSTTDLAYEQYF | TGTGCCAGCAGCACGACAGACTTGGCCTACGAGCAGTACTTC | TRBJ2-7 | . | . | TRBV5-6
CASSQDSGKYETQYF | TGTGCCAGCAGCCAAGATTCCGGGAAGTATGAGACCCAGTACTTC | TRBJ2-5 | . | . | TRBV4-2
CSASSGDGYTF | TGCAGTGCTAGTTCAGGGGATGGCTACACCTTC | TRBJ1-2 | . | . | TRBV20-1
CSAAGIREQFF | TGCAGTGCCGCGGGGATCCGCGAGCAGTTCTTC | TRBJ2-1 | . | . | TRBV20-1
CASSIEAGISIRGANVLTF | TGTGCCAGTAGTATTGAGGCAGGGATTTCGATAAGGGGGGCCAACGTCCTGACTTTC | TRBJ2-6 | once | . | TRBV19
CASSPTGHMNTEAFF | TGTGCCAGCAGCCCTACGGGACATATGAACACTGAAGCTTTCTTT | TRBJ1-1 | . | . | TRBV6-1
CASSQSQDRGGQTQYF | TGCGCCAGCAGTCAATCTCAGGACAGGGGTGGGCAGACCCAGTACTTC | TRBJ2-5 | few | TRBD1 | TRBV23-1
CASSSGQGGVAGYTF | TGTGCCAGCAGCTCGGGACAGGGGGGAGTCGCTGGCTACACCTTC | TRBJ1-2 | once | TRBD1 | TRBV7-8
CASSPLGTGHGYTF | TGTGCCAGCTCCCCACTTGGGACAGGGCATGGCTACACCTTC | TRBJ1-2 | . | TRBD1 | TRBV18
CASSRGQRNSNEKLFF | TGCGCCAGCAGCAGGGGACAAAGGAACTCTAATGAAAAACTGTTTTTT | TRBJ1-4 | . | . | TRBV5-1
CASSLAGSKNIQYF | TGTGCCAGCAGCTTGGCAGGGTCCAAAAACATTCAGTACTTC | TRBJ2-4 | . | . | TRBV5-6
CASSLAEAGPQHF | TGTGCCAGCAGTTTGGCTGAGGCGGGGCCCCAGCATTTT | TRBJ1-5 | once | . | TRBV28
CASSLGSGRTYNEQFF | TGTGCCAGCAGCTTAGGTAGCGGGCGAACCTACAATGAGCAGTTCTTC | TRBJ2-1 | . | TRBD2 | TRBV7-8
CASSLGTGSPPNEQFF | TGCGCCAGCAGCTTGGGGACAGGGAGCCCGCCCAATGAGCAGTTCTTC | TRBJ2-1 | . | TRBD1 | TRBV5-1
CAWSNRGTYGYTF | TGTGCCTGGAGTAACAGGGGTACCTATGGCTACACCTTC | TRBJ1-2 | few | TRBD1 | TRBV30
CASSQGRQSQGELFF | TGTGCCAGCAGCCAAGGACGACAGAGCCAGGGGGAGCTGTTTTTT | TRBJ2-2 | . | . | TRBV5-6
CASSLEGSGRAWEQYF | TGCGCCAGCAGCTTGGAAGGTAGCGGGAGGGCGTGGGAGCAGTACTTC | TRBJ2-7 | . | TRBD2 | TRBV5-1
CASSLGQASGNTIYF | TGTGCCAGCAGCCTCGGACAGGCCTCTGGAAACACCATATATTTT | TRBJ1-3 | . | TRBD1 | TRBV7-6
CATQEDLREKLFF | TGTGCCACCCAAGAGGACTTAAGGGAAAAACTGTTTTTT | TRBJ1-4 | . | . | TRBV19
CATWRGVETQYF | TGTGCCACCTGGCGGGGCGTTGAGACCCAGTACTTC | TRBJ2-5 | few | . | TRBV10-3
CANTGSGRAGGELFF | TGTGCCAATACGGGTAGCGGGAGGGCGGGCGGGGAGCTGTTTTTT | TRBJ2-2 | . | TRBD2 | TRBV19
CASSTGLPGEKLFF | TGTGCCAGCAGCACGGGCCTGCCGGGAGAAAAACTGTTTTTT | TRBJ1-4 | . | . | TRBV14
CASSFQRGQETQYF | TGCGCCAGCAGCTTCCAGCGGGGCCAAGAGACCCAGTACTTC | TRBJ2-5 | . | TRBD2 | TRBV5-1
CATKTGNEQYF | TGTGCCACCAAAACAGGGAACGAGCAGTACTTC | TRBJ2-7 | . | . | TRBV6-1
CASSLAVRGRGQYF | TGCGCCAGCAGCTTGGCCGTGAGGGGGCGCGGGCAGTACTTC | TRBJ2-7 | . | TRBD1 | TRBV5-1
CATLPEEASTDTQYF | TGTGCCACCCTCCCGGAGGAAGCTAGCACAGATACGCAGTATTTT | TRBJ2-3 | few | . | TRBV2
CASSFELAGGETQYF | TGCGCCAGCAGCTTTGAGTTGGCCGGGGGAGAGACCCAGTACTTC | TRBJ2-5 | . | . | TRBV5-1
CASSSQTGTEAFF | TGTGCCAGCAGCTCCCAAACAGGGACTGAAGCTTTCTTT | TRBJ1-1 | . | . | TRBV7-2
CASSRLAGAYEQYF | TGTGCCAGCAGTCGACTAGCGGGAGCGTACGAGCAGTACTTC | TRBJ2-7 | once | TRBD2 | TRBV6-5
CASLQRESGATGEKLFF | TGTGCCAGCCTTCAAAGGGAGAGCGGGGCGACGGGGGAAAAACTGTTTTTT | TRBJ1-4 | . | . | TRBV2
CASSQGRTNYGYTF | TGCGCCAGCAGCCAAGGACGGACAAACTATGGCTACACCTTC | TRBJ1-2 | . | . | TRBV4-3
CAIRQGNQPQHF | TGTGCCATCCGACAGGGAAATCAGCCCCAGCATTTT | TRBJ1-5 | . | TRBD1 | TRBV6-5
CASTPGTSGTDTQYF | TGTGCCAGCACCCCCGGGACTAGCGGAACAGATACGCAGTATTTT | TRBJ2-3 | . | TRBD2 | TRBV6-1
CASSQRLAWEQYF | TGTGCCAGCAGCCAGAGACTAGCGTGGGAGCAGTACTTC | TRBJ2-7 | . | TRBD2 | TRBV7-6
CASSNKYRGGTEAFF | TGTGCCAGCAGCAATAAGTATAGGGGAGGCACTGAAGCTTTCTTT | TRBJ1-1 | . | . | TRBV21-1
CATGQGQETQYF | TGTGCCACCGGACAGGGACAAGAGACCCAGTACTTC | TRBJ2-5 | . | TRBD1 | TRBV19
CASSLVGGTNYGYTF | TGCGCCAGCAGCCTGGTGGGGGGAACGAACTATGGCTACACCTTC | TRBJ1-2 | . | . | TRBV5-1
CASSLDQGPNEQFF | TGTGCCAGCAGTTTAGATCAGGGTCCCAATGAGCAGTTCTTC | TRBJ2-1 | . | . | TRBV6-5
CASSLVFKGPGELFF | TGTGCCAGCAGCTTAGTGTTTAAGGGGCCCGGGGAGCTGTTTTTT | TRBJ2-2 | . | . | TRBV7-8
CASSTGAGTEAFF | TGTGCCAGCAGCACAGGGGCGGGCACTGAAGCTTTCTTT | TRBJ1-1 | . | TRBD1 | TRBV7-2
CASSLAVADASTDTQYF | TGCGCCAGCAGCTTGGCGGTAGCGGATGCTAGCACAGATACGCAGTATTTT | TRBJ2-3 | once | . | TRBV5-1
CASNPGNSPLHF | TGTGCCAGCAACCCGGGTAATTCACCCCTCCACTTT | TRBJ1-6 | . | . | TRBV25-1
CSASQVGGYTF | TGCAGTGCTAGCCAGGTAGGAGGCTACACCTTC | TRBJ1-2 | . | . | TRBV20-1
CSSSSLGADKNTEAFF | TGTTCCAGCAGCTCTTTGGGGGCAGACAAGAACACTGAAGCTTTCTTT | TRBJ1-1 | . | . | TRBV7-9
CAIRRTSAQLTDTQYF | TGTGCCATCAGACGGACTAGCGCACAGCTCACAGATACGCAGTATTTT | TRBJ2-3 | . | TRBD2 | TRBV10-3
CASSIRTGRLYEQYF | TGTGCCAGCAGCATTAGGACAGGGCGGCTATACGAGCAGTACTTC | TRBJ2-7 | . | TRBD1 | TRBV7-8
CASSARQENTEAFF | TGTGCCAGCAGCGCGAGACAGGAGAACACTGAAGCTTTCTTT | TRBJ1-1 | . | . | TRBV7-2
CASGVGGNYGYTF | TGTGCCAGTGGTGTGGGGGGTAACTATGGCTACACCTTC | TRBJ1-2 | . | . | TRBV19
CASSLHSGGSTDTQYF | TGTGCCAGCAGCTTACATAGCGGGGGAAGCACAGATACGCAGTATTTT | TRBJ2-3 | . | TRBD2 | TRBV7-9
CASSLEPKPTREQYF | TGTGCCAGCAGCTTGGAGCCAAAGCCTACGAGGGAGCAGTACTTC | TRBJ2-7 | . | . | TRBV5-4
CASSEATGSHSEAFF | TGTGCCAGCAGTGAAGCAACGGGGTCCCACAGTGAAGCTTTCTTT | TRBJ1-1 | . | . | TRBV2
CASSSSGRDTDTQYF | TGTGCCAGCAGCTCCAGCGGGAGGGACACAGATACGCAGTATTTT | TRBJ2-3 | . | TRBD2 | TRBV7-3
CACRAGGSYEQYF | TGCGCCTGTAGGGCGGGGGGCTCCTACGAGCAGTACTTC | TRBJ2-7 | . | TRBD2 | TRBV10-1
CASSIGGGRANTEAFF | TGTGCCAGTAGTATAGGCGGGGGCAGGGCGAACACTGAAGCTTTCTTT | TRBJ1-1 | . | . | TRBV19